Sequencing of this T cell receptor (beta chain) was carried out in a study of CD8 T cells in ankylosing spondylitis. Concerning this clonotype: Its target is not known. Its ends do not fully match the called genes, so a read error is possible.

Per germline, CDR1 DFQATT and CDR2 SNEGSKA (reference sequence). The CDR3 has 15 amino acids. Library preparation for TCR beta used quantitative 5'-RACE with molecular barcodes. TCRdb independently ran MiXCR on the 5' RACE reads; one entry per CDR3 protein. The sample records 250,000 or so distinct CDR3 sequences, about 24% being singletons. Points from the study as a whole: Some motif variants had been reported before (in reactive arthritis synovial fluid and blood).

Source material: blood, either unsorted or a sorted T cell fraction (not recorded which). This TCR came from a male donor with ankylosing spondylitis or in good health (not recorded which). The chain uses TRBV20-1 and TRBJ2-6; D may be TRBD1 or TRBD2 (5 bases each). Here the CDR3 DNA reads TGCAGTGCTAGGGCAGGGTCCTACGGGGCCAACGTCCCGACTTTC. Translation gives CSARAGSYGANVPTF.